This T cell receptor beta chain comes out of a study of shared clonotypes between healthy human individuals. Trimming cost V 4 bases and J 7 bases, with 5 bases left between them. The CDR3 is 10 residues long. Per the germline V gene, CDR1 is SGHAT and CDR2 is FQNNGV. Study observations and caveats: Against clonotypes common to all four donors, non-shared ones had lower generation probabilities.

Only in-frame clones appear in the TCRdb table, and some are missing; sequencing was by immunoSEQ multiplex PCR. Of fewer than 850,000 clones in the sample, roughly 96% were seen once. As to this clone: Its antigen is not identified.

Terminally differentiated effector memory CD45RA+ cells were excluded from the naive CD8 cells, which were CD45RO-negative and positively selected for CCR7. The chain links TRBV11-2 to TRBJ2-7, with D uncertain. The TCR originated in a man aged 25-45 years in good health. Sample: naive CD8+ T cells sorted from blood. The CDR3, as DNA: TGTGCCAGCAGCTCTGCAGAGCAGTACTTC. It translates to CASSSAEQYF.